This T cell receptor beta chain originates from a study of shared clonotypes between healthy human individuals. Per the germline V gene, CDR1 is SGDLS and CDR2 is YYNGEE. The ends were cut back, 0 bases at V and 5 bases at J, with 8 bases in the middle. The CDR3 runs 13 residues. The study, taken as a whole, reports: Clonotypes shared by all four donors outscored non-shared clonotypes in generation probability.

TCRdb's table, derived via immunoSEQ multiplex PCR, lists solely in-frame clones and lacks some. The sample holds about 2 million clones, 85% to 95% seen once. As for this clone: What it binds is not known.

The chain links TRBV9 to TRBJ2-5; D is undetermined. The material sequenced was naive CD4+ T cells sorted from blood. Documented subset: CD45RA+ positively selected. This receptor was identified in a man aged 18 to 29 in good health. Here the CDR3 reads CASSVDFAETQYF. For the CDR3, the DNA is TGTGCCAGCAGCGTAGATTTTGCGGAGACCCAGTACTTC.